This T cell receptor (beta chain) was captured by sequencing in a study of cytomegalovirus exposure and HLA in healthy donors. The assay was immunoSEQ multiplex PCR, and TCRdb's table has in-frame clones only and misses some. The sample shows 120,000 or so clones, roughly 87% of them seen only once. In germline, CDR1 is SNHLY, CDR2 FYNNEI. V lost 5 bases, J lost 9 bases, and 7 bases stayed unmatched. The CDR3 consists of 13 residues. The chain is built from TRBV2 and TRBJ2-3; 8 positions agree with TRBD1. This TCR derives from a young woman in good health and CMV-seronegative. Sequenced: PBMCs. For the CDR3, the DNA is TGTGCCAGCAGTCCCGAGGACAGGGCGACGCAGTATTTT. Its translation: CASSPEDRATQYF.